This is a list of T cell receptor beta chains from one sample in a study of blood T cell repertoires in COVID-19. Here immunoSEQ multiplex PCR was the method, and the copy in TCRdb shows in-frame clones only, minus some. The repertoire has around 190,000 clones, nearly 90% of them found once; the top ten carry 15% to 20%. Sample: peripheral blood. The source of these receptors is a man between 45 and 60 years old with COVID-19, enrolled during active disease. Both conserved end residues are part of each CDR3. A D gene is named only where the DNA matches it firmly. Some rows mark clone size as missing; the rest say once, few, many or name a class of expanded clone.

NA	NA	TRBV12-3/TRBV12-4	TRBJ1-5	CASAAGDNQPQHF	TGTGCCAGCGCGGCGGGGGACAATCAGCCCCAGCATTTT
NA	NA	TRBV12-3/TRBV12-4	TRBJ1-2	CASSLGGGYGYTF	TGTGCCAGCAGTTTAGGGGGGGGCTATGGCTACACCTTC
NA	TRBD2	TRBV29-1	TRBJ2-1	CSARPGLAGTNEQFF	TGCAGCGCACGCCCCGGACTAGCTGGGACCAATGAGCAGTTCTTC
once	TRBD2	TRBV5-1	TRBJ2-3	CASRPAGGTDTQYF	TGCGCCAGCAGGCCAGCGGGAGGCACAGATACGCAGTATTTT
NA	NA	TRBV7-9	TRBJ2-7	CASSLVASEQYF	TGTGCCAGCAGCTTAGTAGCTTCCGAGCAGTACTTC
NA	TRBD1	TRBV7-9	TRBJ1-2	CASSTRDSSYTF	TGTGCCAGCAGCACCCGGGACAGTTCCTACACCTTC
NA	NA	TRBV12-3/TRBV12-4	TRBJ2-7	CASSLGAEYEQYF	TGTGCCAGCAGTTTAGGGGCAGAATACGAGCAGTACTTC
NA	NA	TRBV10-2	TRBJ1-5	CASAPGDSNQPQHF	TGCGCCAGCGCCCCGGGGGATAGCAATCAGCCCCAGCATTTT
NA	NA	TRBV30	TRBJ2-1	CAWSKGERAYNEQFF	TGTGCCTGGAGTAAGGGGGAGAGGGCCTACAATGAGCAGTTCTTC
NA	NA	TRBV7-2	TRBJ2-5	CASSLVGGETQYF	TGTGCCAGCAGCTTAGTGGGCGGGGAGACCCAGTACTTC
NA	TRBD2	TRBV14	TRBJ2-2	CASSHRTSVGGELFF	TGTGCCAGCAGCCACCGGACTAGCGTGGGCGGGGAGCTGTTTTTT
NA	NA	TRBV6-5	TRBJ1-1	CASKLRQTNTEAFF	TGTGCCAGCAAACTAAGACAGACGAACACTGAAGCTTTCTTT
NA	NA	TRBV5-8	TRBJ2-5	CASSRDGRTETQYF	TGTGCCAGCAGCAGAGACGGGAGAACGGAGACCCAGTACTTC
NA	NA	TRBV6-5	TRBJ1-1	CASSYWGQRSGTEAFF	TGTGCCAGCAGTTATTGGGGACAACGGTCTGGCACTGAAGCTTTCTTT
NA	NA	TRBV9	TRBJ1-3	CASSNSPSGNTIYF	TGTGCCAGCAGCAACAGCCCCTCTGGAAACACCATATATTTT
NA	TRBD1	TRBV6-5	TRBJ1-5	CASSGTGGGQPQHF	TGTGCCAGCAGCGGGACAGGGGGGGGTCAGCCCCAGCATTTT
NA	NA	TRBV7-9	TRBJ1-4	CASSLTAVNEKLFF	TGTGCCAGCAGCTTGACGGCGGTTAATGAAAAACTGTTTTTT
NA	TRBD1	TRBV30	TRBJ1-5	CACGQGARSNQPQHF	TGTGCCTGTGGACAGGGGGCCCGTAGCAATCAGCCCCAGCATTTT
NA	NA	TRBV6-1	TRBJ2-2	CASSEGGGSVTGELFF	TGTGCCAGCAGTGAAGGAGGAGGGAGTGTCACCGGGGAGCTGTTTTTT
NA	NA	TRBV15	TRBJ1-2	CATSTRQGTNYGYTF	TGTGCCACCAGCACTCGCCAGGGAACGAACTATGGCTACACCTTC
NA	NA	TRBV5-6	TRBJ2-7	CASSLLGASYEQYF	TGTGCCAGCAGCTTGCTGGGGGCCTCCTACGAGCAGTACTTC
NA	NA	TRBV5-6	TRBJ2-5	CASSSPVTQYF	TGTGCCAGCAGCTCCCCGGTAACCCAGTACTTC
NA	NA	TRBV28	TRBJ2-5	CASSPRDFGETQYF	TGTGCCAGCAGTCCCCGGGACTTTGGAGAGACCCAGTACTTC
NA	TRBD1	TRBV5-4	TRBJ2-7	CASSSARDSLEQYF	TGTGCCAGCAGCTCGGCTCGGGACAGCCTCGAGCAGTACTTC
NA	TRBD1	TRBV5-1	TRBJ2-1	CASSAGTGLKQFF	TGCGCCAGCAGCGCGGGGACAGGGTTAAAGCAGTTCTTC
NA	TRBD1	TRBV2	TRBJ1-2	CASVLTGGYGYTF	TGTGCCAGCGTCCTGACAGGGGGCTATGGCTACACCTTC
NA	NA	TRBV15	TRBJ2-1	CATSRDTGGVSYNEQFF	TGTGCCACCAGCAGAGATACGGGGGGCGTCTCCTACAATGAGCAGTTCTTC
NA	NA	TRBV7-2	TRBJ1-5	CASSLSGNQPQHF	TGTGCCAGCAGCTTATCGGGCAATCAGCCCCAGCATTTT
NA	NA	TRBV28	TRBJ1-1	CASSLFEAEAFF	TGTGCCAGCAGTTTATTTGAGGCTGAAGCTTTCTTT
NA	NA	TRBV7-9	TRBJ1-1	CASSLSGITEAFF	TGTGCCAGCAGCTTGTCGGGAATCACTGAAGCTTTCTTT
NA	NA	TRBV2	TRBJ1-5	CASSRTGSPQPQHF	TGTGCCAGCAGTCGAACAGGGAGCCCGCAGCCCCAGCATTTT
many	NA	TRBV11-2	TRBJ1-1	CASSLDRGTEAFF	TGTGCCAGCAGCTTAGATAGAGGGACAGAAGCTTTCTTT
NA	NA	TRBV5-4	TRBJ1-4	CASSLDPPGVGEKLFF	TGTGCCAGCAGCTTGGATCCTCCAGGGGTCGGGGAAAAACTGTTTTTT
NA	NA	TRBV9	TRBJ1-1	CASSVAGTTNTEAFF	TGTGCCAGCAGCGTAGCTGGGACAACGAACACTGAAGCTTTCTTT
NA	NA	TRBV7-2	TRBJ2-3	CASSPTDTQYF	TGTGCCAGCAGCCCAACAGATACGCAGTATTTT
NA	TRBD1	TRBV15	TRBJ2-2	CATSTDRAAGELFF	TGTGCCACCAGCACCGACAGGGCCGCCGGGGAGCTGTTTTTT
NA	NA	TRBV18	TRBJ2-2	CASSPQSRGNTGELFF	TGTGCCAGCTCACCACAGAGTCGGGGGAACACCGGGGAGCTGTTTTTT
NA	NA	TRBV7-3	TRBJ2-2	CASSLVSLGNTGELFF	TGTGCCAGCAGCTTAGTCTCCCTAGGGAACACCGGGGAGCTGTTTTTT
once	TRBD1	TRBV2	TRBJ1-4	CASRGTEREKLFF	TGTGCCAGCAGGGGGACAGAACGTGAAAAACTGTTTTTT
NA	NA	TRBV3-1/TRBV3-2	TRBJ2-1	CASSQDPTSRYNEQFF	TGTGCCAGCAGCCAAGATCCAACTAGTAGGTACAATGAGCAGTTCTTC
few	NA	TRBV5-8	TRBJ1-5	CASSQRQVSNQPQHF	TGTGCCAGCAGCCAAAGACAGGTTAGCAATCAGCCCCAGCATTTT
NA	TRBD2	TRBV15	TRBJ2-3	CATSRGLAASTDTQYF	TGTGCCACCAGCAGAGGACTAGCGGCTAGCACAGATACGCAGTATTTT
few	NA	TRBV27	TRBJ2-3	CASSPGSDTQYF	TGTGCCAGCAGTCCGGGATCAGATACGCAGTATTTT
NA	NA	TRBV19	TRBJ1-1	CASSIGPANTEAFF	TGTGCCAGTAGTATTGGGCCAGCGAACACTGAAGCTTTCTTT
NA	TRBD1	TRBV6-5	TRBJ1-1	CASGPGQMNTEAFF	TGTGCCAGCGGACCGGGACAGATGAACACTGAAGCTTTCTTT
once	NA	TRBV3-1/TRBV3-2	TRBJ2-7	CASSQEGSSYEQYF	TGTGCCAGCAGCCAAGAGGGCAGCTCCTACGAGCAGTACTTC
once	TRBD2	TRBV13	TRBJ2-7	CASSIGTTYEQYF	TGTGCCAGCAGCATCGGGACTACCTACGAGCAGTACTTC